This TCR beta chain stems from a study of OX40 agonist ivuxolimab in advanced cancers. Overall study context: One hepatocellular carcinoma and a couple of cutaneous melanoma patients partially responded.

This CDR3 comprises 13 residues. V was shortened by 6 bases and J by 2 bases, with 12 bases between the two germline ends. Per the germline V gene, CDR1 is SQVTM and CDR2 is ANQGSEA. Profiled with immunoSEQ multiplex PCR; TCRdb holds only in-frame clones, not every one. The sample has tens of thousands of clones, about nine tenths seen once. Blood samples were obtained at baseline, cycle 4 day 1, and cycle 7 day 1. J is TRBJ2-3 and V is TRBV29-1; D uncertain. Sequencing used CD4+ or CD8+ T cells sorted from blood, obtained in a trial of the OX40 agonist ivuxolimab. The TCR was taken from an adult with an advanced solid tumor such as melanoma, head and neck, liver or kidney cancer. The CDR3 nucleotides read TGCAGCGTCCCCCAGGCGAACACAGATACGCAGTATTTT. Translation gives CSVPQANTDTQYF.